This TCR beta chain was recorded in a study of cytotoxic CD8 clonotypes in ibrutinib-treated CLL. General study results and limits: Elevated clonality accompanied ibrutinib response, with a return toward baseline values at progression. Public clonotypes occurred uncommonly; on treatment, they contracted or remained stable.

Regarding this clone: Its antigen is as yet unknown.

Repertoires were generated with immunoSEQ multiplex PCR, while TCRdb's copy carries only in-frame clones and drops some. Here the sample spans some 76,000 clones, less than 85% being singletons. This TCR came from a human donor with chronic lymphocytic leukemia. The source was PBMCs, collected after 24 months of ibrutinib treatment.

The CDR3 bases are TGTGCCAGCAGCTCACAGGGGGCGGACACCGGGGAGCTGTTTTTT. As protein: CASSSQGADTGELFF. The chain combines TRBV11-3 with TRBJ2-2; TRBD1 aligns across 9 bases. The germline V gene has CDR1 SGHNT and CDR2 YENEEA. The CDR3 loop spans 15 amino acids. V trimming: 4 bases; J trimming: 3 bases; junction bases outside the gene matches: 3.